The 30 T cell receptor beta chains given below trace back to one sample, sequenced in a study of blood T cell repertoires in COVID-19. TCRdb's table, derived via immunoSEQ multiplex PCR, lists solely in-frame clones and lacks some. The table has 300,000 or so clones, approximately 89% seen once. Sequencing was done on a sample of peripheral blood. The source is a woman between 45 and 65 years old who had recovered from COVID-19.

The table lists this clone with a few counts. Other DNA sequences in this sample translate to the same CDR3. The chain links TRBV5-1 to TRBJ1-5; D remains ambiguous. The CDR3 is 14 residues long. Germline V gene lookup returns CDR1 SGHRS and CDR2 YFSETQ. The V end was cut by 1 base, the J end by 0 bases, with 5 bases between. Here the CDR3 reads CASSLTGSNQPQHF. The CDR3 region has the DNA TGCGCCAGCAGCTTGACCGGTAGCAATCAGCCCCAGCATTTT.

This clone was seen once. This sequence joins TRBV12-3 or TRBV12-4 and TRBJ1-1; 8 nucleotides agree with TRBD1. After removal of 6 bases from V and 5 bases from J, the junction contained 5 bases not matched to a gene. This CDR3 is built from 13 residues. DNA for the CDR3: TGTGCCAGCAGGACAGGGGTGGGTACTGAAGCTTTCTTT. Translating gives CASRTGVGTEAFF.

This sequence joins TRBV6-5 and TRBJ2-7; TRBD2 aligns across 9 bases. The V gene end was trimmed by 1 base and the J gene end by 4 bases; junction bases not matched to a gene: 8. Germline V CDR1 and CDR2: MNHEY, SVGAGI. The CDR3 has 16 residues. The CDR3 here is CASSYLGSGRVYEQYF. The CDR3 region has the DNA TGTGCCAGCAGTTACTTGGGTAGCGGGAGAGTATACGAGCAGTACTTC.

The J gene is TRBJ1-5, the V gene TRBV5-1; the match to TRBD1 covers 9 bases. The CDR3 has 14 amino acids. Losses at the gene ends were 4 bases for V and 4 bases for J; bases not matched to a gene: 3. Germline CDR1 and CDR2: SGHRS and YFSETQ. The CDR3 sequence is CASSDGQGNQPQHF. CDR3 DNA sequence: TGCGCCAGCAGCGACGGACAGGGGAATCAGCCCCAGCATTTT.

This rearrangement joins TRBV12-5 to TRBJ2-1, with TRBD1 matching 7 bases. Unmatched junction bases numbered 9, after V lost 2 bases and J lost 8 bases. Germline CDR1 and CDR2: LGHNT and FRNRAP. CDR3 length: 15 residues. The CDR3 protein is CASGLSLTGRDEQFF. The CDR3 coding sequence is TGTGCTAGTGGTTTGTCCTTGACAGGGCGAGATGAGCAGTTCTTC.

This chain links TRBV28 with TRBJ1-3, with D hard to call. CDR3 size: 14 residues. V lost 6 bases and J lost 4, with 13 bases in between. Germline CDR1 is MDHEN and CDR2 is SYDVKM. The chain's CDR3 is CASSLGRVGNTIYF. Written as DNA, the CDR3 is TGTGCCAGCAGCCTAGGGAGGGTCGGAAACACCATATATTTT. The complete variable domain, with remaining parts taken from reference TRBV28 and TRBJ1-3, reads DVKVTQSSRYLVKRTGEKVFLECVQDMDHENMFWYRQDPGLGLRLIYFSYDVKMKEKGDIPEGYSVSREKKERFSLILESASTNQTSMYLCASSLGRVGNTIYFGEGSWLTVV.

This clone was observed a single time. The chain joins TRBV24-1 to TRBJ2-2; 11 positions match TRBD2. The V gene end was trimmed by 4 bases and the J gene end by 4 bases; junction bases not matched to a gene: 10. Germline lookup yields CDR1 KGHDR and CDR2 SFDVKD. The CDR3 loop spans 18 amino acids. CDR3 DNA: TGTGCCACCAGTGACCCTATAGCGGGGGGGCCTCGCACCGGGGAGCTGTTTTTT. Its protein product is CATSDPIAGGPRTGELFF.

This chain connects TRBV27 to TRBJ1-1, with D possibly matching TRBD1 (5 bases). This CDR3 is 16 amino acids long. Germline CDR1 and CDR2: MNHEY and SMNVEV (reference sequence). The V gene lost 2 bases and the J gene lost 0 bases, with 13 bases spanning the gap. The CDR3 is CASSLIGGTMNTEAFF. In DNA, the CDR3 is TGTGCCAGCAGTTTAATTGGGGGGACCATGAACACTGAAGCTTTCTTT.

This rearrangement joins TRBV10-2 to TRBJ2-5, with 7 bases that match TRBD2. Germline V gives CDR1 WSHSY, CDR2 SAAADI. The ends lost 5 bases at V and 2 bases at J; junction bases unmatched: 8. The CDR3 totals 15 residues. CDR3 loop: CASSKNGGLQETQYF. The CDR3 coding sequence is TGCGCCAGCAGTAAAAACGGGGGACTACAAGAGACCCAGTACTTC.

This clone was seen just once. The chain carries TRBV3-1 (or the pseudogene TRBV3-2) and TRBJ1-2; D call uncertain. The CDR3 has 14 amino acids. CDR1 is LGHDT, CDR2 YNNKEL, per germline (reference sequence). Trimming stripped 1 base from V and 4 bases from J, with 10 bases between. The CDR3 loop reads CASSQGPGTYGYTF. The CDR3 DNA reads TGTGCCAGCAGCCAAGGCCCGGGAACCTATGGCTACACCTTC.

The chain has TRBV6-5 and TRBJ1-2; 7 nucleotides agree with TRBD1. The CDR3 loop spans 14 amino acids. CDR1 and CDR2 (germline): MNHEY, SVGAGI. Unmatched junction bases numbered 5, after V lost 0 bases and J lost 7 bases. CDR3: CASSYSTGAGGYTF. The CDR3 DNA reads as TGTGCCAGCAGTTACTCTACAGGGGCGGGTGGCTACACCTTC.

The rearrangement uses TRBV6-4 and TRBJ1-5, with unresolved D. V was trimmed by 5 bases and J by 5 bases, leaving 19 bases between them. The CDR3 contains 16 residues. Germline lookup yields CDR1 MRHNA and CDR2 SNTAGT. The CDR3 DNA sequence: TGTGCCAGCAGTCCCTCCGTAGTGCCCACTCATCAGCCCCAGCATTTT. Its protein is CASSPSVVPTHQPQHF.

This rearrangement joins TRBV28 to TRBJ1-3; tentative D call: TRBD1 (6 bases). Germline CDR1 and CDR2: MDHEN and SYDVKM. This CDR3 comprises 14 residues. The V and J ends lost 6 bases and 4 bases respectively, with 13 bases between them. The CDR3 sequence is CASRKQGAGNTIYF. The CDR3 bases are TGTGCCAGCAGAAAACAGGGTGCAGGAAACACCATATATTTT.

This clone was seen just once. The genes are TRBV4-2 and TRBJ2-1; D unclear. V was clipped by 0 bases and J by 7 bases, with 10 bases between them. Germline CDR1 reads LGHNA; CDR2 reads YNFKEQ. This CDR3 contains 14 residues. CDR3 loop: CASSQDPLRNEQFF. The CDR3 DNA reads as TGTGCCAGCAGCCAAGATCCCCTCAGGAATGAGCAGTTCTTC.

The CDR3 spells CASKVSGTSYEQYF. The CDR3 region has the DNA TGTGCCAGCAAGGTTAGCGGGACTTCCTACGAGCAGTACTTC. The chain links TRBV7-9 to TRBJ2-7, with 8 bases identical to TRBD2. CDR1 SEHNR and CDR2 FQNEAQ come from the germline V gene (reference sequence). The V segment lost 7 bases and the J segment 1 base; nucleotides outside the gene matches: 6. The CDR3 loop spans 14 amino acids.

As DNA, the CDR3 is TGTGCCAGCAGCTTAAAGGTGGCGGGGAATTACAATGAGCAGTTCTTC. Translated, it gives CASSLKVAGNYNEQFF. The chain recombines TRBV7-9 with TRBJ2-1; D may be TRBD2 (6 bases). Germline CDR1 SEHNR, CDR2 FQNEAQ (reference sequence). With 2 bases removed from V and 4 bases from J, the gap between germline ends came to 15 bases. CDR3 size: 16 residues.

The chain is built from TRBV4-3 and TRBJ2-5; 8 nucleotides agree with TRBD2. Germline V gene lookup returns CDR1 LGHNA and CDR2 YSLEER. The V segment lost 5 bases and the J segment 5 bases; nucleotides outside the gene matches: 10. The length of the CDR3 is 15 residues. DNA for the CDR3: TGCGCCAGCAGCAAGACTAGCGCAAGGGCGGAGACCCAGTACTTC. Its protein product is CASSKTSARAETQYF.

In this sample, this clone turned up once. J is TRBJ1-1 and V is TRBV7-6, with D unresolved. Looked up from germline, CDR1 is SGHVS and CDR2 is FNYEAQ. Trimming cost V 5 bases and J 2 bases, with 15 bases left between them. The CDR3 covers 15 residues. CDR3 bases: TGTGCCAGCAGCCAGACACGCGACGGAAACACTGAAGCTTTCTTT. Encoded protein: CASSQTRDGNTEAFF.

The rearrangement links TRBV7-3 to TRBJ2-2; 7 nucleotides match TRBD2. Germline CDR1 and CDR2: SGHTA and FQGTGA. V shed 6 bases and J 6 bases; nucleotides not matched to a gene: 4. The CDR3 covers 13 residues. The CDR3 region has the DNA TGTGCCAGCAGTAGAGCGGGATCCGGGGAGCTGTTTTTT. It encodes CASSRAGSGELFF.

This clone was detected a few times. The chain employs TRBV28 and TRBJ1-2, with a possible D match to TRBD1 (6 bases). The CDR3 length is 15 residues. V lost 1 base and J lost 5, with 14 bases in between. Germline V gene data show CDR1 as MDHEN and CDR2 as SYDVKM. The CDR3 region has the DNA TGTGCCAGCAGTTTATTTAGGGGGTTTGTATATGGCTACACCTTC. Protein sequence: CASSLFRGFVYGYTF.

This rearrangement joins TRBV5-1 to TRBJ2-5; a possible D gene is TRBD1 (6 bases). The CDR3 covers 13 residues. In germline, CDR1 is SGHRS, CDR2 YFSETQ. V was trimmed by 2 bases and J by 4 bases, leaving 9 bases between them. The CDR3 nucleotides are TGCGCCAGCAGCTTCGGACAGAGAGAGACCCAGTACTTC. Protein product: CASSFGQRETQYF.

V and J are TRBV20-1 and TRBJ2-3, with no clear D. The CDR3 extends over 11 amino acids. The germline V gene has CDR1 DFQATT and CDR2 SNEGSKA (reference sequence). The germline V and J ends were trimmed by 5 bases and 2 bases, with 5 bases remaining between them. The CDR3 sequence is CSAGHTDTQYF. CDR3 sequence (DNA): TGCAGTGCTGGCCACACAGATACGCAGTATTTT.

The genes are TRBV15 and TRBJ1-5, with 7 bases lining up with TRBD1. Germline V lookup: CDR1 LNHNV, CDR2 YYDKDF (reference sequence). This CDR3 has 16 residues. V lost 1 base to trimming and J lost 3 bases; unmatched junction nucleotides: 6. CDR3 bases: TGTGCCACCAGCAGAGCATTTGGGACAGTCAATCAGCCCCAGCATTTT. Translation gives CATSRAFGTVNQPQHF.

CDR3 coding DNA: TGTGCCAGCAGCCAGACAGGGGATGGAAACACCATATATTTT. Its translation: CASSQTGDGNTIYF. The rearrangement joins TRBV3-1 (or the pseudogene TRBV3-2) to TRBJ1-3; the match to TRBD1 covers 8 bases. Germline values: CDR1 LGHDT, CDR2 YNNKEL (reference sequence). The CDR3 is made up of 14 amino acids. V trimming: 3 bases; J trimming: 3 bases; junction bases outside the gene matches: 1.

The V gene is TRBV10-3, the J gene TRBJ2-7, with 7 bases aligning to TRBD1. V shed 3 bases, J shed 5 bases, and the junction held 13 bases outside the gene matches. Germline CDR1 is ENHRY and CDR2 is SYGVKD. This CDR3 comprises 16 residues. CDR3 loop: CAISESATGASDEQYF. The CDR3 nucleotides read TGTGCCATCAGTGAATCCGCAACAGGGGCTTCCGACGAGCAGTACTTC.

DNA of the CDR3: TGTGCCAGCAGCGTTGCGGGTTCACCCCTCCACTTT. Protein product: CASSVAGSPLHF. The rearrangement links TRBV3-1 (or the pseudogene TRBV3-2) to TRBJ1-6; D is uncertain. CDR3 length equals 12 residues. Germline values: CDR1 LGHDT, CDR2 YNNKEL (reference sequence). Deletions cut 5 bases from V and 9 bases from J, with 8 bases between.

The chain is built from TRBV28 and TRBJ1-5; no firm D call. Germline loops: CDR1 MDHEN, CDR2 SYDVKM. This CDR3 region has 13 residues. With 7 bases removed from V and 3 bases from J, the gap between germline ends came to 10 bases. CDR3 protein: CASNKHDNQPQHF. As DNA, the CDR3 is TGTGCCAGCAATAAACACGACAATCAGCCCCAGCATTTT. The entire variable domain, with the rest obtained from reference TRBV28 and TRBJ1-5, is as follows: DVKVTQSSRYLVKRTGEKVFLECVQDMDHENMFWYRQDPGLGLRLIYFSYDVKMKEKGDIPEGYSVSREKKERFSLILESASTNQTSMYLCASNKHDNQPQHFGDGTRLSIL.

The count of this clone is one. This rearrangement joins TRBV27 to TRBJ1-5, with TRBD1 matching over 7 bases. Trimming at V came to 6 bases and at J to 4 bases, leaving 15 bases not matched to a gene. Germline V CDR1 and CDR2: MNHEY, SMNVEV (reference sequence). This CDR3 has 17 amino acids. DNA of the CDR3: TGTGCCAGCAGCCCAACTAAGGGACAGACCAATAATCAGCCCCAGCATTTT. Amino acid sequence: CASSPTKGQTNNQPQHF.

This chain connects TRBV5-3 to TRBJ2-3; the match to TRBD2 covers 9 bases. TRBV5-3 is marked as an open reading frame, function uncertain. This CDR3 has 14 residues. Trimming took 7 bases from V and 4 from J; bases not matched to a gene: 7. DNA of the CDR3: TGTGCCAGAGTAGCGGGAGAGGAGTCAGATACGCAGTATTTT. Translation gives CARVAGEESDTQYF.

V usage is TRBV5-6 and J usage is TRBJ2-3; no firm D call. The CDR3 is 14 amino acids. Germline V gene lookup returns CDR1 SGHDT and CDR2 YYEEEE. V dropped 0 bases and J dropped 0 bases, with 5 bases sitting between them. CDR3 nucleotide sequence: TGTGCCAGCAGCTTGGGACAAAGCACAGATACGCAGTATTTT. Amino acids: CASSLGQSTDTQYF.